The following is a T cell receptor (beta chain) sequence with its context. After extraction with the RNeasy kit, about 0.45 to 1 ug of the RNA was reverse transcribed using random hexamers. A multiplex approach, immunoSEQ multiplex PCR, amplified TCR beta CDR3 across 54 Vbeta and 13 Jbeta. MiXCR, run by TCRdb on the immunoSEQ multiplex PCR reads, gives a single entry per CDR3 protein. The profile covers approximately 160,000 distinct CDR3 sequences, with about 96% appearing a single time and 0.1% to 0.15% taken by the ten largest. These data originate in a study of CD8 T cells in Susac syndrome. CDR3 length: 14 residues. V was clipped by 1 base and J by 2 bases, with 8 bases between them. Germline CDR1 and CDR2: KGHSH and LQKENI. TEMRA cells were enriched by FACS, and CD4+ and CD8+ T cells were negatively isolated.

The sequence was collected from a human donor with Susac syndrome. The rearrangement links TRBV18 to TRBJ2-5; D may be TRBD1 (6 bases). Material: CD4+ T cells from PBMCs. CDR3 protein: CASSPQQGQETQYF. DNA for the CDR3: TGTGCCAGCTCACCACAACAGGGACAAGAGACCCAGTACTTC.